One sample yielded the 9 T cell receptor beta chains listed below, sequenced in a study of T cells in Graves' hyperthyroidism and ophthalmopathy. The TCR beta CDR3 regions underwent amplification using RNA transcripts as the source. A first-round RT-PCR of the TCR CDR3 used the HTBI primer set. TCRdb called the multiplex PCR reads again in MiXCR, with one record for every CDR3 protein. This sample has approximately 300,000 distinct CDR3 sequences; around 19% occur once, and the top ten carry under 45%. What was sequenced was blood. Receptors were obtained from a middle-aged man with Graves' ophthalmopathy.

The rearrangement links TRBV5-4 to TRBJ2-3; D is unclear. Trimming stripped 4 bases from V and 0 bases from J, with 12 bases between. Looked up from germline, CDR1 is SGHNT and CDR2 is YYREEE (reference sequence). This CDR3 is built from 15 residues. CDR3 coding DNA: TGTGCCAGCAGCCCTCTAGACGGGAGCACAGATACGCAGTATTTT. Its protein product is CASSPLDGSTDTQYF.

The CDR3 sequence: CASSVAGNSYNEQYF. The CDR3 DNA follows: TGTGCCAGCAGTGTGGCGGGCAACTCCTACAATGAGCAGTACTTC. The chain employs TRBV6-1 and TRBJ2-1; TRBD2 might be the D (5 bases). The end of the DNA aligns better with TRBJ2-7, so the J call may be wrong. The CDR3 runs to 15 residues. CDR1 and CDR2 (germline): MNHNS, SASEGT.

Ten or more counts support this clonotype. The chain couples TRBV28 to TRBJ2-7; 8 bases match TRBD1. This CDR3 has 13 residues. The J segment lost 3 bases and the V segment lost 3 bases, leaving 1 base of the junction unmatched. Germline assignment: CDR1 MDHEN and CDR2 SYDVKM. In DNA form, the CDR3 reads TGTGCCAGCAGTTTCAGGGGGCGCTACGAGCAGTACTTC. Protein product: CASSFRGRYEQYF.

The CDR3 loop reads CASSHAGGNTEAFF. The CDR3 region has the DNA TGTGCCAGCAGCCATGCAGGGGGGAACACTGAAGCTTTCTTT. This rearrangement joins TRBV13 to TRBJ1-1; 7 positions match TRBD1. The germline V gene has CDR1 PRHDT and CDR2 FYEKMQ (reference sequence). The CDR3 is made up of 14 amino acids. J was trimmed by 1 base and V by 5 bases; bases with no gene match: 4.

This clonotype was counted at least ten times. The chain uses TRBV5-1 and TRBJ1-1; 8 bases are a match to TRBD1. Unmatched junction bases numbered 8, after V lost 3 bases and J lost 1 base. Germline V gives CDR1 SGHRS, CDR2 YFSETQ. This CDR3 is 16 amino acids long. The CDR3 region is CASSSLGQGANTEAFF. CDR3 nucleotides: TGCGCCAGCAGCTCCCTAGGCCAGGGGGCGAACACTGAAGCTTTCTTT.

This chain joins TRBV3-1 and TRBJ2-7, with 10 bases fitting TRBD1. V lost 4 bases, J lost 0 bases, and 9 bases stayed unmatched. This CDR3 has 17 amino acids. From germline, CDR1 is LGHDT and CDR2 YNNKEL (reference sequence). CDR3 DNA sequence: TGTGCCAGCAGCCGGGACAGGGGAGACCTACGCTCCTACGAGCAGTACTTC. The encoded protein is CASSRDRGDLRSYEQYF.

This chain connects TRBV28 to TRBJ2-5, with 7 bases fitting TRBD2. The length of the CDR3 is 15 residues. Trimming took 2 bases from V and 5 from J; bases not matched to a gene: 8. The germline V gene has CDR1 MDHEN and CDR2 SYDVKM. CDR3 sequence: CASSLSGRAKETQYF. The CDR3 DNA sequence: TGTGCCAGCAGTTTAAGTGGGAGGGCCAAGGAGACCCAGTACTTC.

The chain has TRBV24-1 and TRBJ2-1; possibly TRBD1 for D (6 bases). CDR1 is KGHDR, CDR2 SFDVKD, per germline. This CDR3 comprises 13 residues. Trimming took 4 bases from V and 9 from J, leaving 12 bases between them. This CDR3 reads CATSEPGVSEQFF. The CDR3, as DNA: TGTGCCACCAGTGAGCCAGGGGTGAGTGAGCAGTTCTTC.

In its sample, this clonotype was seen many times. J is TRBJ2-7 and V is TRBV2, with D unresolved. The CDR3 covers 14 residues. Trimming left V 5 bases short and J 6 bases short, with 17 bases between. The germline gives CDR1 SNHLY, CDR2 FYNNEI. DNA of the CDR3: TGTGCCAGCAGTCCTCAAGGCCCTTCTCCCGAGCAGTACTTC. Its translation: CASSPQGPSPEQYF.